This T cell receptor (beta chain) was sequenced in a study of T-cell memory formation after mild COVID-19. In this sample, this clonotype turned up a few times. From 5'RACE with constant-segment primers came TCR alpha and TCR beta cDNA libraries that carried sample barcodes and UMIs. Via MiXCR, TCRdb re-called the 5' RACE reads, giving one row per CDR3 protein. The sample records roughly 350,000 distinct CDR3 sequences, roughly 13% being singletons. Germline lookup yields CDR1 MDHEN and CDR2 SYDVKM. With 3 bases removed from V and 4 bases from J, the gap between germline ends came to 9 bases. The CDR3 contains 13 residues.

The source is a man in his late teens or twenties who had mild COVID-19 (a few samples of this study predate the infection). Cell type and time point are not known. Sequencing was performed on PBMCs or a T cell subset sorted from them (not recorded which). V is TRBV28 and J is TRBJ1-2, with a weak D call TRBD1 (6 bases). DNA for the CDR3: TGTGCCAGCAGTTTCGACAGGCGCTATGGCTACACCTTC. Translation gives CASSFDRRYGYTF.